Shown below are 21 T cell receptor beta chains from a single sample sequenced in a study of T cells in Graves' hyperthyroidism and ophthalmopathy. Amplified regions were TCR beta CDR3 sequences from RNA transcripts. TCR CDR3 regions were first amplified by RT-PCR with HTBI primers. TCRdb ran MiXCR on the multiplex PCR reads and lists one entry per CDR3 protein. The sample has a few hundred thousand distinct CDR3 sequences; 15% are singletons. The source material was blood. Receptors originate from a young woman with Graves' hyperthyroidism.

The chain has TRBV7-9 and TRBJ1-1; D is unresolved. This CDR3 comprises 14 residues. V dropped 8 bases and J dropped 0 bases, with 13 bases sitting between them. Germline CDR1 SEHNR, CDR2 FQNEAQ (reference sequence). The CDR3 reads CASALRGMNTEAFF. CDR3 nucleotides: TGTGCCAGCGCGCTTAGAGGGATGAACACTGAAGCTTTCTTT.

This clonotype has more than one count but fewer than ten. A much larger clone lies a single base off, so this may be a read error. This chain connects TRBV7-9 to TRBJ2-7; D remains ambiguous. Trimming pared 1 base from V and 2 bases from J, leaving 15 bases between. The germline gives CDR1 SEHNR, CDR2 FQNEAQ (reference sequence). This CDR3 has 16 residues. As DNA, the CDR3 is TGTGCCAGCAGCTTAGTAGGCAGGACGGGTACCTACGAGCAGTACTTC. It codes for CASSLVGRTGTYEQYF.

J is TRBJ1-2 and V is TRBV25-1; no definite D call. The CDR3 spans 12 residues. From germline, CDR1 is MGHDK and CDR2 SYGVNS. V shed 2 bases and J shed 5 bases, with 6 bases lying between them. The CDR3 coding sequence is TGTGCCAGCAGTGAAAGCTGGTATGGCTACACCTTC. Its protein product is CASSESWYGYTF.

This clonotype was seen ten or more times. The chain is built from TRBV7-8 and TRBJ2-2, with D perhaps matching TRBD2 (6 bases). Trimming stripped 1 base from V and 5 bases from J, with 11 bases between. The CDR3 loop spans 15 amino acids. Germline loops: CDR1 SGHVS, CDR2 FQNEAQ. The CDR3 here is CASSLVFAGTGELFF. The CDR3 DNA follows: TGTGCCAGCAGCTTAGTTTTCGCGGGGACCGGGGAGCTGTTTTTT.

This clonotype has at least ten counts. The V gene is TRBV7-2, the J gene TRBJ2-1; 8 nucleotides align to TRBD1. V was clipped by 6 bases and J by 6 bases; unmatched bases: 10. Germline loops: CDR1 SGHTA, CDR2 FQGNSA. The CDR3 has 15 amino acids. The CDR3 bases are TGTGCCAGCAGTTGGGGCAGGGGGCGTATCAATGAGCAGTTCTTC. It is translated as CASSWGRGRINEQFF.

This clonotype was observed a handful of times. This rearrangement joins TRBV25-1 to TRBJ2-7; D is perhaps TRBD2 (6 bases). The ends were cut back, 2 bases at V and 7 bases at J, with 15 bases in the middle. The CDR3 runs 14 residues. CDR1 and CDR2 (germline): MGHDK, SYGVNS. CDR3 sequence reads: CASSEAGSFEEQYF. In DNA form, the CDR3 reads TGTGCCAGCAGTGAAGCGGGGTCATTTGAGGAGCAGTACTTC.

This clonotype turned up a few times. The V gene is TRBV28, the J gene TRBJ2-1; TRBD2 aligns across 7 bases. This CDR3 comprises 14 residues. Looked up from germline, CDR1 is MDHEN and CDR2 is SYDVKM. Losses at the gene ends were 8 bases for V and 6 bases for J; bases not matched to a gene: 10. The CDR3 spells CASCLGGGPNEQFF. Here the CDR3 DNA reads TGTGCCAGCTGCTTGGGGGGGGGTCCCAATGAGCAGTTCTTC.

This clonotype was counted a few times. This rearrangement joins TRBV7-9 to TRBJ2-3, with TRBD2 matching over 8 bases. Germline V lookup: CDR1 SEHNR, CDR2 FQNEAQ (reference sequence). The CDR3 runs to 15 residues. After removal of 6 bases from V and 5 bases from J, the junction contained 10 bases not matched to a gene. The CDR3 DNA follows: TGTGCCAGCAGTAGACAGAGCGGGAGAGGAGATACGCAGTATTTT. Its protein product is CASSRQSGRGDTQYF.

The gene calls are TRBV27 and TRBJ2-6; D unclear. Germline V CDR1 and CDR2: MNHEY, SMNVEV (reference sequence). This CDR3 comprises 18 residues. V was pared by 5 bases and J by 0 bases, with 17 bases between. The CDR3 region is CASSVVRLSNSGANVLTF. In DNA, the CDR3 is TGTGCCAGCAGTGTAGTTAGACTCTCAAACTCTGGGGCCAACGTCCTGACTTTC.

This clonotype occurred many times. The chain couples TRBV20-1 to TRBJ2-2; 10 bases agree with TRBD2. CDR3 size: 17 residues. V lost 0 bases to trimming and J lost 6 bases; unmatched junction nucleotides: 10. Germline assignment: CDR1 DFQATT and CDR2 SNEGSKA (reference sequence). As DNA, the CDR3 is TGCAGTGCTAGAGATTTTTTGGCTAGCGGGAGTTCCGGGGAGCTGTTTTTT. It yields the protein CSARDFLASGSSGELFF.

This clonotype was counted a few times. J is TRBJ1-1 and V is TRBV20-1; no clear D. Trimming took 0 bases from V and 1 from J, leaving 9 bases between them. This CDR3 contains 14 residues. CDR1 is DFQATT and CDR2 is SNEGSKA in the germline V gene (reference sequence). The DNA of the CDR3 is TGCAGTGCTAGAGATCGGGTGGGGAACACTGAAGCTTTCTTT. Translating it yields CSARDRVGNTEAFF.

On this clonotype itself: A much larger clone differs from this one at a single base, so this may be a read error. V is TRBV30 and J is TRBJ1-4, with 8 bases aligning to TRBD1. V gave up 2 bases and J gave up 8 bases; unmatched junction bases: 10. Per the germline V gene, CDR1 is GTSNPN and CDR2 is SVGIG (reference sequence). The CDR3 is 15 residues long. The CDR3 DNA sequence: TGTGCCTGGAGTAGGACCAGGGGGCGCGCGGAAAAACTGTTTTTT. It encodes CAWSRTRGRAEKLFF.

CDR3 sequence: CAISSDRAGEQFF. In DNA, the CDR3 is TGTGCCATCAGTTCTGACAGGGCAGGTGAGCAGTTCTTC. This sequence joins TRBV10-3 and TRBJ2-1, with 7 nucleotides matching TRBD1. Germline V gives CDR1 ENHRY, CDR2 SYGVKD. Trimming cost V 5 bases and J 9 bases; bases outside gene matches: 7. This CDR3 region has 13 residues.

In this sample, this clonotype turned up many times. This sequence joins TRBV6-1 and TRBJ2-7, with 11 nucleotides matching TRBD1. V lost 8 bases and J lost 6; bases outside the gene matches: 12. The CDR3 contains 15 residues. The germline V gene has CDR1 MNHNS and CDR2 SASEGT. Here the CDR3 reads CASSPPGTGGIEQYF. In DNA form, the CDR3 reads TGTGCCAGCTCACCTCCCGGGACAGGGGGAATCGAGCAGTACTTC.

This clonotype was observed a handful of times. The chain couples TRBV28 to TRBJ1-4, with a weak D call TRBD1 (6 bases). There are 16 residues in the CDR3. Trimming left V 3 bases short and J 3 bases short, with 14 bases between. Germline V CDR1 and CDR2: MDHEN, SYDVKM. CDR3 in amino acids: CASSLTLGASNEKLFF. CDR3 nucleotides: TGTGCCAGCAGTTTGACCCTGGGGGCTTCTAATGAAAAACTGTTTTTT.

This clonotype was counted many times. The chain combines TRBV7-2 with TRBJ2-3, with a possible D match to TRBD2 (6 bases). Germline CDR1 is SGHTA and CDR2 is FQGNSA. V lost 3 bases to trimming and J lost 0 bases, with 16 bases between them. The CDR3 loop spans 17 amino acids. In DNA, the CDR3 is TGTGCCAGCAGCTTTAACAGACTAGGGGTTAGCACAGATACGCAGTATTTT. Amino acid sequence: CASSFNRLGVSTDTQYF.

There are a few counts of this clonotype. V and J are TRBV18 and TRBJ1-5; 8 nucleotides agree with TRBD1. V lost 3 bases, J lost 4 bases, and 5 bases stayed unmatched. Germline loops: CDR1 KGHSH, CDR2 LQKENI. CDR3 length equals 15 residues. The CDR3 coding sequence is TGTGCCAGCTCACCCCCCGGGACAGGAAATCAGCCCCAGCATTTT. Protein: CASSPPGTGNQPQHF.

This clonotype has a count of ten or more. The V call is TRBV25-1, the J call TRBJ2-6; possibly TRBD2 for D (5 bases). Germline lookup yields CDR1 MGHDK and CDR2 SYGVNS. V lost 4 bases and J 2 bases, leaving 9 bases between the germline ends. CDR3 length: 15 amino acids. In DNA form, the CDR3 reads TGTGCCAGCAGTGGAGGGTTTACTGGGGCCAACGTCCTGACTTTC. Amino acid sequence: CASSGGFTGANVLTF.

The rearrangement joins TRBV7-3 to TRBJ2-1; 9 nucleotides match TRBD2. Trimming removed 6 bases from V and 6 bases from J; junction bases left unmatched: 6. From germline, CDR1 is SGHTA and CDR2 FQGTGA. This CDR3 comprises 14 residues. As DNA, the CDR3 is TGTGCCAGCAGGGTGGCTAGCGGGGTCAATGAGCAGTTCTTC. Translated, it gives CASRVASGVNEQFF. Based on the CDR3 plus reference TRBV7-3 and TRBJ2-1, the full variable domain is GAGVSQTPSNKVTEKGKYVELRCDPISGHTALYWYRQSLGQGPEFLIYFQGTGAADDSGLPNDRFFAVRPEGSVSTLKIQRTERGDSAVYLCASRVASGVNEQFFGPGTRLTVL.

This clonotype was seen ten or more times. The chain has TRBV20-1 and TRBJ1-5; tentative D call: TRBD1 (5 bases). Trimming removed 1 base at V and 2 bases at J, with 15 bases between. The CDR3 consists of 16 residues. The germline CDR1 and CDR2 sequences are DFQATT and SNEGSKA (reference sequence). The CDR3 coding sequence is TGCAGTGCTAGAGGTGCCGGGACCAGGGGCAATCAGCCCCAGCATTTT. Translated: CSARGAGTRGNQPQHF.

This chain joins TRBV5-1 and TRBJ1-1; D is ambiguous. Germline-derived CDR1 and CDR2 are SGHRS and YFSETQ. V lost 0 bases, J lost 1 base, and 7 bases lay in between. This CDR3 has 14 residues. The CDR3 sequence: CASSLGAWNTEAFF. CDR3 nucleotide sequence: TGCGCCAGCAGCTTGGGCGCATGGAACACTGAAGCTTTCTTT.